Below are 18 T cell receptor beta chains sequenced from a single sample in a study of shared clonotypes between healthy human individuals. CD8 cells classed as naive were CD45RO-negative and positively selected for CCR7, excluding terminally differentiated effector memory CD45RA+ cells. Assay used: immunoSEQ multiplex PCR; TCRdb lists only in-frame clones, some missing. The sample carries under 2,000,000 clones, approximately 94% recorded once. Sample: naive CD8+ T cells sorted from blood. Receptors were obtained from a young man in good health.

The chain employs TRBV5-1 and TRBJ2-2, with 11 bases that match TRBD2. V trimming: 4 bases; J trimming: 1 base; junction bases outside the gene matches: 3. The CDR3 consists of 16 residues. CDR1 is SGHRS, CDR2 YFSETQ, per germline. CDR3 sequence (DNA): TGCGCCAGCAGCCCTGGACTAGCGGGGAACACCGGGGAGCTGTTTTTT. It is translated as CASSPGLAGNTGELFF. Based on the CDR3 plus reference TRBV5-1 and TRBJ2-2, the full variable domain is KAGVTQTPRYLIKTRGQQVTLSCSPISGHRSVSWYQQTPGQGLQFLFEYFSETQRNKGNFPGRFSGRQFSNSRSEMNVSTLELGDSALYLCASSPGLAGNTGELFFGEGSRLTVL.

This sequence joins TRBV29-1 and TRBJ1-2, with D perhaps matching TRBD1 (5 bases). V was shortened by 1 base and J by 6 bases, with 12 bases between the two germline ends. CDR1 SQVTM and CDR2 ANQGSEA come from the germline V gene. The CDR3 totals 13 residues. The CDR3 coding sequence is TGCAGCGTTGAAGCCATTTTGGGGGATGGCTACACCTTC. It translates to CSVEAILGDGYTF. The full variable domain, rest sourced from reference TRBV29-1 and TRBJ1-2, is SAVISQKPSRDICQRGTSLTIQCQVDSQVTMMFWYRQQPGQSLTLIATANQGSEATYESGFVIDKFPISRPNLTFSTLTVSNMSPEDSSIYLCSVEAILGDGYTFGSGTRLTVV.

The V call is TRBV30, the J call TRBJ2-4; no clear D gene. The germline V gene has CDR1 GTSNPN and CDR2 SVGIG (reference sequence). Trimming shortened V by 2 bases and J by 7 bases, and 12 bases separated the two germline ends. This CDR3 has 13 amino acids. The chain's CDR3 is CAWSLQAANIQYF. The CDR3 nucleotides read TGTGCCTGGAGTCTTCAGGCCGCGAACATTCAGTACTTC.

This clone was seen only once. This chain connects TRBV27 to TRBJ2-2; D ambiguous. The V and J ends lost 3 bases and 6 bases respectively, with 5 bases between them. Germline CDR1 is MNHEY and CDR2 is SMNVEV (reference sequence). The CDR3 has 12 residues. CDR3 residues: CASSFPAGELFF. In DNA, the CDR3 is TGTGCCAGCAGTTTCCCCGCCGGGGAGCTGTTTTTT.

V is TRBV9 and J is TRBJ1-1; no firm D call. Trimming shortened V by 0 bases and J by 4 bases, and 16 bases separated the two germline ends. From germline, CDR1 is SGDLS and CDR2 YYNGEE. The CDR3 covers 16 residues. The CDR3 here is CASSVDAVGLGTEAFF. As DNA, the CDR3 is TGTGCCAGCAGCGTAGACGCGGTGGGTCTTGGCACTGAAGCTTTCTTT.

CDR3 region: CASSLFEITDTQYF. The CDR3 DNA reads as TGTGCCAGCAGCTTGTTCGAAATCACAGATACGCAGTATTTT. The chain carries TRBV5-5 and TRBJ2-3; the D is unclear. The CDR3 totals 14 residues. The V and J ends lost 1 base and 2 bases respectively, with 8 bases between them. Germline V gene sequence: CDR1 SGHKS, CDR2 YYEKEE (reference sequence).

The V and J genes are TRBV6-5 and TRBJ1-1; 9 bases map to TRBD1. Germline trimming cut 0 bases from V and 4 bases from J; bases unmatched to any gene: 3. Germline values: CDR1 MNHEY, CDR2 SVGAGI. This CDR3 contains 15 residues. CDR3 sequence (DNA): TGTGCCAGCAGTTACTCCGACAGGGGGACCACTGAAGCTTTCTTT. Its translation: CASSYSDRGTTEAFF.

The chain has TRBV5-5 and TRBJ1-6; 10 positions agree with TRBD1. The CDR3 is 17 amino acids. Germline V lookup: CDR1 SGHKS, CDR2 YYEKEE (reference sequence). The V segment lost 5 bases and the J segment 3 bases; nucleotides outside the gene matches: 8. CDR3 in amino acids: CASSWWDRGGYNSPLHF. Written as DNA, the CDR3 is TGTGCCAGCAGTTGGTGGGACAGGGGTGGCTATAATTCACCCCTCCACTTT.

J is TRBJ2-7 and V is TRBV27, with D perhaps assigned TRBD1 or TRBD2 (5 bases each). The CDR3 has 13 residues. CDR1 is MNHEY and CDR2 is SMNVEV in the germline V gene (reference sequence). The germline V and J ends were trimmed by 7 bases and 7 bases, with 17 bases remaining between them. The CDR3 loop is CASNPRGAGEQYF. The DNA for the CDR3 is TGTGCCAGCAACCCTCGAGGGGCGGGTGAGCAGTACTTC.

The V call is TRBV13, the J call TRBJ1-1; tentatively, D is TRBD1 (6 bases). Trimming stripped 5 bases from V and 6 bases from J, with 22 bases between. The CDR3 loop spans 16 amino acids. CDR1 is PRHDT, CDR2 FYEKMQ, per germline (reference sequence). For the CDR3, the DNA is TGTGCCAGCAGCCCGAGCGGGGGCGGACCGCACCCTGAAGCTTTCTTT. Its translation: CASSPSGGGPHPEAFF. The whole variable domain, remainder taken from reference TRBV13 and TRBJ1-1, is AAGVIQSPRHLIKEKRETATLKCYPIPRHDTVYWYQQGPGQDPQFLISFYEKMQSDKGSIPDRFSAQQFSDYHSELNMSSLELGDSALYFCASSPSGGGPHPEAFFGQGTRLTVV.

J is TRBJ2-7 and V is TRBV4-1, with TRBD1 identical over 7 bases. Germline loops: CDR1 MGHRA, CDR2 YSYEKL. The trim removed 0 bases at V and 4 bases at J, leaving 12 bases unmatched. The CDR3 is 17 residues long. In DNA, the CDR3 is TGCGCCAGCAGCCAAGATAGGGGGCTGGCGTTCCGTTACGAGCAGTACTTC. Translation: CASSQDRGLAFRYEQYF.

The chain employs TRBV28 and TRBJ2-5; 15 bases agree with TRBD2. This CDR3 contains 16 residues. From germline, CDR1 is MDHEN and CDR2 SYDVKM. The ends lost 5 bases at V and 13 bases at J; junction bases unmatched: 14. CDR3 region: CASSTYDGTSGGLWYF. CDR3 nucleotide sequence: TGTGCCAGCAGTACCTATGACGGGACTAGCGGGGGGCTGTGGTACTTC. The entire variable domain, with the rest obtained from reference TRBV28 and TRBJ2-5, is as follows: DVKVTQSSRYLVKRTGEKVFLECVQDMDHENMFWYRQDPGLGLRLIYFSYDVKMKEKGDIPEGYSVSREKKERFSLILESASTNQTSMYLCASSTYDGTSGGLWYFGPGTRLLVL.

The J gene is TRBJ1-2, the V gene TRBV25-1; TRBD1 matches at 7 bases. This CDR3 comprises 16 residues. The V and J ends lost 4 bases and 6 bases, in that order; junction bases with no gene match: 14. Germline values: CDR1 MGHDK, CDR2 SYGVNS. The CDR3 nucleotides are TGTGCCAGCAGTGGCTCGACAGGGAGGTATAGTGATGGCTACACCTTC. Protein product: CASSGSTGRYSDGYTF.

V and J are TRBV11-2 and TRBJ1-1; D unclear. The CDR3 length is 13 residues. V was cut by 4 bases and J by 4 bases, with 10 bases left in between. Germline values: CDR1 SGHAT, CDR2 FQNNGV. The chain's CDR3 is CASSYRKGTEAFF. CDR3 DNA: TGTGCCAGCAGCTACCGGAAGGGCACTGAAGCTTTCTTT.

The chain is built from TRBV4-1 and TRBJ1-6; D is possibly TRBD1 (5 bases). Germline assignment: CDR1 MGHRA and CDR2 YSYEKL. The CDR3 is 18 residues long. Trimming pared 0 bases from V and 8 bases from J, leaving 20 bases between. The CDR3 loop reads CASSQERRQGTADSPLHF. CDR3 in DNA: TGCGCCAGCAGCCAAGAAAGGAGGCAGGGAACCGCGGATTCACCCCTCCACTTT.

The genes are TRBV7-2 and TRBJ1-2, with 8 bases identical to TRBD1. Germline CDR1 is SGHTA and CDR2 is FQGNSA. V lost 6 bases, J lost 8 bases, and 2 bases stayed unmatched. This CDR3 has 11 amino acids. As DNA, the CDR3 is TGTGCCAGCAGACGACAGGGGGGCTACACCTTC. Translation: CASRRQGGYTF.

V gene TRBV9 combines with J gene TRBJ2-7; D tentatively reads TRBD1 or TRBD2 (6 bases each). Germline assignment: CDR1 SGDLS and CDR2 YYNGEE. With 4 bases removed from V and 0 bases from J, the gap between germline ends came to 17 bases. The CDR3 contains 16 residues. CDR3 coding DNA: TGTGCCAGCAGCCCCACCTCACAGGGAGGCTCCTACGAGCAGTACTTC. As protein: CASSPTSQGGSYEQYF. Drawing the rest from reference TRBV9 and TRBJ2-7, the complete variable domain is DSGVTQTPKHLITATGQRVTLRCSPRSGDLSVYWYQQSLDQGLQFLIQYYNGEERAKGNILERFSAQQFPDLHSELNLSSLELGDSALYFCASSPTSQGGSYEQYFGPGTRLTVT.

The DNA for the CDR3 is TGCGCCAGCAGAATTGACAGGGGGCCGGGCTATGGCTACACCTTC. This encodes CASRIDRGPGYGYTF. The V gene is TRBV5-1, the J gene TRBJ1-2, with 10 nucleotides matching TRBD1. The germline V gene has CDR1 SGHRS and CDR2 YFSETQ. The CDR3 sequence is 15 residues long. Germline trimming cut 5 bases from V and 4 bases from J; bases unmatched to any gene: 8.